Below, one TCR beta chain is given with its context. Its antigen is unidentified. Target depth was 1 in 200,000 to 1 in 1 million T cells, about 10x per clonotype. Some clones are missing from TCRdb's copy, which holds only in-frame ones; the method was immunoSEQ multiplex PCR. The sample has under 200,000 clones, roughly 80% seen once; the top ten hold under 2.5%. Germline V gene sequence: CDR1 ENHRY, CDR2 SYGVKD. Trimming removed 6 bases from V and 1 base from J; junction bases left unmatched: 18. The CDR3 is 19 residues long. The data were taken from a study of cytotoxic CD8 clonotypes in ibrutinib-treated CLL. Study-level background: Samples had a mean of approximately 240,000 productive templates and 90,000 or so productive rearrangements.

Regarding the study as a whole: Sustained-remission and progressing patients were not sampled at matched times. Clonality went up at the time of ibrutinib response, stayed stable in sustained remission, and later dropped back toward its baseline level at progression.

The sample consisted of PBMCs, taken after 12 months of ibrutinib treatment. The receptor was derived from a human donor with chronic lymphocytic leukemia. The chain employs TRBV10-3 and TRBJ2-5; 9 bases match TRBD1. The CDR3: CAIRGVVETGTGIQETQYF. CDR3 coding DNA: TGTGCCATCAGGGGGGTCGTCGAGACCGGGACAGGGATCCAAGAGACCCAGTACTTC.